Detailed here is one T cell receptor beta chain. Treatment meaning: around 19 received Ad26.COV2.S at low or high dose, single or two shots; five or six received placebo; per-sample allocation not given. After the first vaccine or placebo injection, samples were drawn on day 63. The data stem from a study of Ad26.COV2.S vaccination and SARS-CoV-2 variants. Sequencing was performed with immunoSEQ multiplex PCR; in TCRdb, only in-frame clones are kept and a portion is missing. The repertoire consists of 200,000 to 300,000 clones, with 70% to 90% occurring once and the leading ten covering around 10%. Germline assignment: CDR1 SQVTM and CDR2 ANQGSEA. This CDR3 has 13 residues. Losses at the gene ends were 5 bases for V and 5 bases for J; bases not matched to a gene: 6.

The J gene is TRBJ2-7, the V gene TRBV29-1; 10 bases line up with TRBD2. This receptor was obtained from a person between 18 and 65 years old who received the Ad26.COV2.S COVID-19 vaccine or a placebo. The specimen was peripheral blood, collected in a trial of Ad26.COV2.S vaccine versus placebo. For the CDR3, the DNA is TGCAGCGTTTCCAGCGGGAGGGTCCACGAGCAGTACTTC. As protein: CSVSSGRVHEQYF.